The entry below gives a single T cell receptor (beta chain) sequence along with its context. This clonotype was seen repeatedly, ten times or more. This receptor's antigen is unknown. No base quality values were provided; no much bigger clone lies one nucleotide off. A distance of 18 bases separates the germline ends of V and J, which lose 6 bases and 4 bases respectively. There are 15 amino acids in the CDR3, from cysteine to phenylalanine inclusive. Here the CDR3 DNA is all that survives: 45 bases in frame from base 1. CDR1 and CDR2 are read off the germline V gene as MNHEY and SVGEGT. What this sample's time point label stands for: pre-sensitization, week 0. The sample's treatment or condition label is to be understood as: therapeutic diphenylcyclopropenone sensitization with weekly scalp DPC. Blood at each patch-test visit was drawn before the patch test was applied. To be eligible, patients had to be aged 18 to 70, diagnosed with alopecia and judged suitable for DPC therapy, while pregnant patients were excluded. Unfractionated whole blood was collected in Tempus Blood RNA tubes, and total RNA was extracted from that blood.

The library was prepared using RACE. Sequencing relied on a NextSeq 500. During library preparation, unique molecular identifiers were attached to individual cDNA molecules so that TCRs could be counted in a quantitative, reproducible way. From each blood RNA sample, both TCR alpha and TCR beta chains were sequenced. The study's own analysis went as follows. A median of about 87,000 TCRs per sample was observed, with a range of roughly 23,224 to 750,000. V, J and CDR3 annotation of the TCR reads was carried out using the Decombinator software suite. Every sample was subsampled to the same number of TCRs (28,000) for the PS versus PT1 abundance plots. TCRs were defined as expanded if absent before sensitization and observed at least eight times at the 2-week time point. TCRdb passed the public sequencing reads through fastp at Q25 and MiXCR, retaining productive beta sequences. All rows with the same CDR3 protein become a single entry with the most common DNA and genes. Clone size and V and J calls follow TCRdb, not the original study. This sample lists fewer than 70,000 distinct CDR3 sequences; around 6.6% were detected once. Over 1.5% of the sample goes to the ten largest clones.

The data were obtained in a study of human T cells and chemical hapten exposure (dated by TCRdb to about 2021). Study-level background: For sensitization, 2% DPC in acetone was applied to a 2 cm by 2 cm area of upper inner arm skin. Patch testing was done on the upper back using Finn chambers containing 0.01% DPC, and results were scored after 6 days according to International Contact Dermatitis Research Group standards. Weekly therapeutic DPC doses were additionally applied to the scalp of patients throughout the approximately 25-week study period. About 28 alopecia patients gave blood for TCR sequencing at one to four time points (pre-sensitization, 2, 6 and 24 weeks). Blood samples were taken from patients before sensitization (week 0) and then at 2, 6 and about 24 weeks after DPC sensitization. Most of the patients in the cohort were female, and the cohort covered alopecia areata with under or over 50% scalp involvement, alopecia totalis and alopecia universalis. In alopecia patients, the study followed how the peripheral blood TCR repertoire changed in vivo over primary and secondary sensitization to diphenylcyclopropenone (DPC), a hapten. Libraries were pooled for sequencing, and variation in per-sample TCR yields was attributed mainly to small differences in library volumes within the pool.

Overall study outcomes, separate from this receptor: No change with DPC sensitization was found in the number of TCRs above 1 in 1000 frequency, and no evidence of global repertoire structure alterations was found. Compared with pre-sensitization or healthy control sets, expanded TCRs formed significantly more large CDR3 similarity clusters, which is consistent with antigen-driven responses. Because every patient had alopecia, a presumed autoimmune disease, the patients' immune response might differ from that of healthy individuals. Patch test score correlated positively with the number of PT1 expanded TCRs, reaching significance at thresholds 8, 16 and 32 but not at 4. After repeated subsampling, the strength of the expansion versus patch-test correlation and the threshold at which it became significant changed.

The rearrangement combines TRBV6-2 or TRBV6-3 with TRBJ1-2; TRBD1 is possibly the D segment (6 matching bases). Material: whole blood, obtained in connection with sensitization to the hapten diphenylcyclopropenone (DPC). The sequence derives from a woman aged 30 to 39 with alopecia areata. Some clones in this sample may be carry-over from other donors' samples. The sequence in DNA is TGTGCCAGCAGACCCGGAGACAGGAGGCCCTATGGCTACACCTTC. Its amino acids are CASRPGDRRPYGYTF.